The 30 T cell receptor beta chains reported below all come from one sample, sequenced in a study of blood T cell repertoires in COVID-19 (TCRdb year 2020). Libraries were constructed by the immunoSEQ multiplex PCR assay. What TCRdb holds here is the immuneACCESS table cut down to in-frame rearrangements. Part of the clones is not present; checked against another copy, under half of the missing clones reflect an unresolved V gene, and the others are unexplained. The sample data list tens of thousands of clones, and 81% of these were observed just once. The leading ten clones occupy about 45% of the sample. Sequenced material: peripheral blood. These TCRs come from a man older than 75 with acute or convalescent COVID-19.

The V and J genes are TRBV18 and TRBJ1-1, with TRBD1 matching over 9 bases. Germline V gene lookup returns CDR1 KGHSH and CDR2 LQKENI. With V trimmed by 6 bases and J by 1 base, 3 bases remained unmatched. This CDR3 has 14 amino acids. The chain's CDR3 is CASSGQGENTEAFF. The DNA of the CDR3 is TGTGCCAGCTCGGGACAGGGAGAGAACACTGAAGCTTTCTTT.

This clone turned up a few times. This chain connects TRBV9 to TRBJ2-2; 7 bases are shared with TRBD2. The V gene's germline CDR1 is SGDLS and CDR2 YYNGEE. Unmatched junction bases numbered 9, after V lost 1 base and J lost 6 bases. The CDR3 is 16 amino acids. The CDR3 loop reads CASSVSTSRASGELFF. For the CDR3, the DNA is TGTGCCAGCAGCGTATCGACTAGCCGGGCGTCCGGGGAGCTGTTTTTT. The full variable domain, with the rest looked up from reference TRBV9 and TRBJ2-2, is DSGVTQTPKHLITATGQRVTLRCSPRSGDLSVYWYQQSLDQGLQFLIQYYNGEERAKGNILERFSAQQFPDLHSELNLSSLELGDSALYFCASSVSTSRASGELFFGEGSRLTVL.

V is TRBV19 and J is TRBJ2-1; D is undetermined. Trimming took 4 bases from V and 0 from J, leaving 13 bases between them. The CDR3 contains 16 residues. The germline gives CDR1 LNHDA, CDR2 SQIVND (reference sequence). The CDR3 DNA sequence: TGTGCCAGTAGTACCTCCCCGGTGAGCTCCTACAATGAGCAGTTCTTC. Protein sequence: CASSTSPVSSYNEQFF.

In its sample, this clone was seen a few times. The chain has TRBV24-1 and TRBJ2-3; TRBD1 might be the D (5 bases). Germline loops: CDR1 KGHDR, CDR2 SFDVKD. Trimming took 9 bases from V and 3 from J, leaving 12 bases between them. This CDR3 has 13 amino acids. The CDR3 here is CATGAEVTDTQYF. CDR3 bases: TGTGCCACCGGGGCAGAAGTGACAGATACGCAGTATTTT.

CDR3 nucleotide sequence: TGTGCCATCAGTGGCCGGACTAGCGGAGAGACCCAGTACTTC. Translated, it gives CAISGRTSGETQYF. The chain couples TRBV10-3 to TRBJ2-5; 10 bases match TRBD2. V gave up 4 bases and J gave up 4 bases; unmatched junction bases: 3. Germline-derived CDR1 and CDR2 are ENHRY and SYGVKD. This CDR3 has 14 amino acids.

The V and J genes are TRBV2 and TRBJ2-5; TRBD1 might be the D (6 bases). The V and J ends lost 5 bases and 4 bases respectively, with 14 bases between them. This CDR3 has 14 amino acids. Per germline, CDR1 SNHLY and CDR2 FYNNEI. The CDR3 sequence is CASSLTGLGETQYF. CDR3 coding DNA: TGTGCCAGCAGTCTAACAGGGCTCGGAGAGACCCAGTACTTC.

V usage is TRBV18 and J usage is TRBJ1-2; D might be TRBD1 (6 bases). The V end was cut by 1 base, the J end by 13 bases, with 16 bases between. In germline, CDR1 is KGHSH, CDR2 LQKENI. This CDR3 has 13 residues. The CDR3 nucleotides read TGTGCCAGCTCACCACGGGCAGGGGAACTTGGCACCTTC. Translated: CASSPRAGELGTF.

This chain connects TRBV28 to TRBJ1-1; no reliable D call. Germline V gene lookup returns CDR1 MDHEN and CDR2 SYDVKM. The CDR3 has 15 residues. V lost 4 bases and J 1 base, leaving 13 bases between the germline ends. The CDR3 bases are TGTGCCAGCAGTTCTACCTCGGCGGGGAACACTGAAGCTTTCTTT. Translation gives CASSSTSAGNTEAFF.

The chain combines TRBV7-2 with TRBJ2-3; D is undetermined. Per the germline V gene, CDR1 is SGHTA and CDR2 is FQGNSA. There are 13 residues in the CDR3. V was clipped by 4 bases and J by 2 bases, with 7 bases between them. CDR3 protein: CASSYQYTDTQYF. CDR3 DNA sequence: TGTGCCAGCAGCTATCAGTACACAGATACGCAGTATTTT.

The chain joins TRBV6-5 to TRBJ1-4; D perhaps matches TRBD1 (6 bases). Trimming stripped 6 bases from V and 5 bases from J, with 10 bases between. The CDR3 runs to 13 residues. CDR1 and CDR2 from the germline V gene are MNHEY and SVGAGI. The CDR3: CASRPTGNEKLFF. In DNA form, the CDR3 reads TGTGCCAGCAGGCCAACAGGGAATGAAAAACTGTTTTTT.

The rearrangement uses TRBV5-1 and TRBJ2-1; TRBD1 matches 7 bases. CDR3 length: 15 residues. Germline V gene lookup returns CDR1 SGHRS and CDR2 YFSETQ. The V gene end was trimmed by 4 bases and the J gene end by 8 bases; junction bases not matched to a gene: 12. The CDR3 loop reads CASSLRQGRGHEQFF. The CDR3 bases are TGCGCCAGCAGCCTCCGACAGGGCAGAGGGCATGAGCAGTTCTTC. Supplemented by reference TRBV5-1 and TRBJ2-1, the full variable domain reads KAGVTQTPRYLIKTRGQQVTLSCSPISGHRSVSWYQQTPGQGLQFLFEYFSETQRNKGNFPGRFSGRQFSNSRSEMNVSTLELGDSALYLCASSLRQGRGHEQFFGPGTRLTVL.

V is TRBV6-1 and J is TRBJ2-3, with D maybe TRBD2 (5 bases). Germline CDR1 and CDR2: MNHNS and SASEGT. Trimming removed 2 bases from V and 0 bases from J, with 15 bases in between. This CDR3 has 17 residues. This CDR3 is CASSERSLALSTDTQYF. The CDR3 DNA follows: TGTGCCAGCAGTGAAAGATCTCTAGCACTTAGCACAGATACGCAGTATTTT.

This clone was counted once. The chain combines TRBV18 with TRBJ1-5, with 7 bases aligning to TRBD1. The CDR3 is made up of 16 amino acids. Looked up from germline, CDR1 is KGHSH and CDR2 is LQKENI. V was clipped by 1 base and J by 4 bases; unmatched bases: 7. This CDR3 is CASSPQGTVLNQPQHF. The CDR3 bases are TGTGCCAGCTCACCACAAGGGACAGTCCTTAATCAGCCCCAGCATTTT.

The chain combines TRBV29-1 with TRBJ2-5; TRBD2 agrees at 14 bases. Germline V gene data show CDR1 as SQVTM and CDR2 as ANQGSEA. The length of the CDR3 is 14 residues. Germline trimming cut 7 bases from V and 5 bases from J; bases unmatched to any gene: 6. This CDR3 reads CSDGTSGRWETQYF. In DNA form, the CDR3 reads TGCAGCGATGGGACTAGCGGGAGATGGGAGACCCAGTACTTC.

The chain uses TRBV3-1 (or the pseudogene TRBV3-2) and TRBJ2-3, with D uncertain. Trimming left V 2 bases short and J 6 bases short, with 6 bases between. This CDR3 region has 12 residues. Germline V lookup: CDR1 LGHDT, CDR2 YNNKEL (reference sequence). The CDR3 is CASSQLEDTQYF. CDR3 DNA sequence: TGTGCCAGCAGCCAACTGGAGGATACGCAGTATTTT.

The chain joins TRBV7-9 to TRBJ1-2, with D maybe TRBD1 (6 bases). V was cut by 8 bases and J by 0 bases, with 16 bases left in between. The CDR3 is 15 amino acids. Per germline, CDR1 SEHNR and CDR2 FQNEAQ (reference sequence). The CDR3 nucleotides read TGTGCCAGCTCAGCAGGGGCTAAGACTAACTATGGCTACACCTTC. Translated, it gives CASSAGAKTNYGYTF.

The chain carries TRBV29-1 and TRBJ2-5; 8 positions match TRBD1. V was clipped by 6 bases and J by 4 bases; unmatched bases: 10. This CDR3 comprises 14 residues. CDR1 is SQVTM and CDR2 is ANQGSEA in the germline V gene. CDR3 in DNA: TGCAGCGTAGAACTTGACAGGGGCGCAGAGACCCAGTACTTC. Translated: CSVELDRGAETQYF. Together with reference TRBV29-1 and TRBJ2-5, the CDR3 gives the full variable domain: SAVISQKPSRDICQRGTSLTIQCQVDSQVTMMFWYRQQPGQSLTLIATANQGSEATYESGFVIDKFPISRPNLTFSTLTVSNMSPEDSSIYLCSVELDRGAETQYFGPGTRLLVL.

The sample holds one count of this clone. The chain uses TRBV6-5 and TRBJ2-2; D is possibly TRBD2 (6 bases). Trimming left V 6 bases short and J 4 bases short, with 15 bases between. The CDR3 totals 15 residues. Germline V CDR1 and CDR2: MNHEY, SVGAGI. Here the CDR3 reads CASRPGGPATGELFF. Here the CDR3 DNA reads TGTGCCAGCAGACCCGGAGGGCCTGCCACCGGGGAGCTGTTTTTT.

The J gene is TRBJ2-3, the V gene TRBV10-1; 7 bases align to TRBD2. The junction had 10 bases not matched to a gene; V was cut back by 9 bases and J by 1 base. The CDR3 extends over 15 amino acids. CDR1 WNHNN and CDR2 SYGVQD come from the germline V gene (reference sequence). The CDR3 reads CASSKREGGTDTQYF. As DNA, the CDR3 is TGCGCCAGTTCCAAGCGGGAAGGGGGCACAGATACGCAGTATTTT.

This clone was counted only a few times. The chain joins TRBV5-1 to TRBJ2-1; 9 bases agree with TRBD2. CDR3 size: 15 residues. V shed 0 bases and J 4 bases; nucleotides not matched to a gene: 2. Germline-derived CDR1 and CDR2 are SGHRS and YFSETQ. DNA for the CDR3: TGCGCCAGCAGCTTGGGGACTAGCGTTTACAATGAGCAGTTCTTC. This encodes CASSLGTSVYNEQFF.

V gene TRBV27 combines with J gene TRBJ1-4; the D gene is possibly TRBD1 (6 bases). V lost 6 bases and J 3 bases, leaving 20 bases between the germline ends. This CDR3 has 17 amino acids. Germline V gives CDR1 MNHEY, CDR2 SMNVEV (reference sequence). The CDR3 DNA sequence: TGTGCCAGCAGAAGGGTCCCGGGGGGCGATCCTAATGAAAAACTGTTTTTT. This encodes CASRRVPGGDPNEKLFF.

This clone was observed once. This chain joins TRBV6-6 and TRBJ2-7; D possibly corresponds to TRBD1 (5 bases). The CDR3 length is 16 residues. Germline V gives CDR1 MNHNY, CDR2 SVGAGI (reference sequence). Trimming cost V 0 bases and J 2 bases, with 14 bases left between them. The DNA of the CDR3 is TGTGCCAGCAGTTACTCAAAGGACAAGGCTACCTACGAGCAGTACTTC. The encoded protein is CASSYSKDKATYEQYF.

The chain employs TRBV18 and TRBJ1-5, with 7 bases identical to TRBD1. Germline V CDR1 and CDR2: KGHSH, LQKENI. The CDR3 covers 15 residues. The V gene end was trimmed by 6 bases and the J gene end by 4 bases; junction bases not matched to a gene: 9. CDR3 protein: CASSTQGLGNQPQHF. CDR3 DNA: TGTGCCAGCTCGACACAGGGGTTGGGGAATCAGCCCCAGCATTTT. Looking up the rest from reference TRBV18 and TRBJ1-5 gives the full variable domain: NAGVMQNPRHLVRRRGQEARLRCSPMKGHSHVYWYRQLPEEGLKFMVYLQKENIIDESGMPKERFSAEFPKEGPSILRIQQVVRGDSAAYFCASSTQGLGNQPQHFGDGTRLSIL.

The chain recombines TRBV6-5 with TRBJ1-5; D possibly corresponds to TRBD1 (5 bases). Trimming pared 6 bases from V and 0 bases from J, leaving 12 bases between. The CDR3 runs 15 residues. Looked up from germline, CDR1 is MNHEY and CDR2 is SVGAGI. The CDR3 region is CASSPTVNSNQPQHF. The CDR3, as DNA: TGTGCCAGCAGCCCGACAGTAAATAGCAATCAGCCCCAGCATTTT.

The V gene is TRBV29-1, the J gene TRBJ2-1; 12 nucleotides agree with TRBD1. CDR1 and CDR2 (germline): SQVTM, ANQGSEA. The CDR3 totals 14 residues. Trimming cost V 7 bases and J 1 base; bases outside gene matches: 2. For the CDR3, the DNA is TGCAGCGCGGGACAGGGGGCGTCCTACAATGAGCAGTTCTTC. Translated, it gives CSAGQGASYNEQFF.

This clone came up once. This chain uses TRBV28 with TRBJ1-5; a weak D match, TRBD1 (5 bases). V lost 5 bases and J 7 bases, leaving 15 bases between the germline ends. Germline assignment: CDR1 MDHEN and CDR2 SYDVKM. CDR3 length: 14 amino acids. CDR3: CASSAFQGRQPQHF. DNA for the CDR3: TGTGCCAGCAGTGCTTTCCAGGGCCGACAGCCCCAGCATTTT.

This clone was seen once. The chain carries TRBV7-2 and TRBJ1-1; D perhaps matches TRBD1 (5 bases). The germline V gene encodes CDR1 SGHTA and CDR2 FQGNSA. Trimming stripped 6 bases from V and 5 bases from J, with 13 bases between. The CDR3 is 13 amino acids. The CDR3 sequence is CASRRKEGTEAFF. CDR3 sequence (DNA): TGTGCCAGCAGACGAAAGGAGGGGACTGAAGCTTTCTTT.

V usage is TRBV30 and J usage is TRBJ1-3; 12 bases fit TRBD1. The V segment lost 5 bases and the J segment 0 bases; nucleotides outside the gene matches: 8. The CDR3 runs to 17 residues. CDR1 and CDR2 from the germline V gene are GTSNPN and SVGIG (reference sequence). The CDR3 DNA reads TGTGCCTGGCACCGGGACAGGGGGCTAACCTCTGGAAACACCATATATTTT. Translated: CAWHRDRGLTSGNTIYF.

This clone was seen only once. The chain links TRBV7-9 to TRBJ2-7, with D possibly matching TRBD2 (5 bases). V dropped 0 bases and J dropped 0 bases, with 6 bases sitting between them. The CDR3 sequence is 14 residues long. Germline CDR1 and CDR2: SEHNR and FQNEAQ (reference sequence). The CDR3 bases are TGTGCCAGCAGCTTAGCCGGGGTCTCCTACGAGCAGTACTTC. This codes for CASSLAGVSYEQYF.

The chain links TRBV5-1 to TRBJ1-2; the D gene is possibly TRBD1 (5 bases). The CDR3 sequence is 14 residues long. The V end lost 4 bases, the J end lost 0 bases, and 10 bases lay between the germline ends. Germline V lookup: CDR1 SGHRS, CDR2 YFSETQ. CDR3 loop: CASSPQATNYGYTF. The CDR3, as DNA: TGCGCCAGCAGCCCACAGGCTACTAACTATGGCTACACCTTC.